This TCR beta chain appears in the sequencing data of a study of blood T cells in healthy people across ages. In the study overall: In model experiments, template switching was able to capture about one barcoded beta molecule for every two T cells that were present.

The authors extracted at least 6 micrograms of total RNA per sample. The V and J ends lost 2 bases and 3 bases respectively, with 16 bases between them. Germline values: CDR1 DFQATT, CDR2 SNEGSKA (reference sequence). The CDR3 covers 15 residues. With a J-beta primer mix and a sample-barcoded 5' primer, a second PCR ran about 7 to 12 cycles. TCRdb passed the 5' RACE reads through MiXCR, listing each CDR3 protein once. This sample has 650,000 to 1,000,000 distinct CDR3 sequences; under 40% occur once, and the top ten carry 10% to 15%. The receptor was isolated from a man between 18 and 29 years old in good health. Sequencing was carried out using blood. This sequence joins TRBV20-1 and TRBJ1-1; tentatively, D is TRBD1 (6 bases). In DNA form, the CDR3 reads TGCAGTGCTAGAAGGGCAGGGGAGATTTACACTGAAGCTTTCTTT. Its translation is CSARRAGEIYTEAFF.